The rows below give T cell receptor beta chains drawn from one sample of a study of tissue T cells after allogeneic stem cell transplantation. Here immunoSEQ multiplex PCR was the method, and the copy in TCRdb shows in-frame clones only, minus some. This sample has fewer than 8,000 clones; around 70% occur once, and the top ten carry roughly 6.5%. The sample was tissue from the rectum, taken at autopsy. The receptors derive from a woman aged 18-55 years with breast cancer. The CDR3 runs from the conserved cysteine through the conserved F or W. Fields, in order: CDR3 DNA, CDR3 protein, D gene, V gene, clone size, J gene. The D gene is left open where the match is weak. Clone size is not always given. Where it is, it says once, few, many or a class for expanded clones.

cdr3_nt: TGTGCCAGCAGTTACTTTCCTGGGAAGGAGGGCACTGAAGCTTTCTTT
cdr3_aa: CASSYFPGKEGTEAFF
d_call: NA
v_call: TRBV6-2/TRBV6-3
clone_size: NA
j_call: TRBJ1-1

cdr3_nt: TGTGCCAGCAGCCGGCGAGGGGGGACTGAAGCTTTCTTT
cdr3_aa: CASSRRGGTEAFF
d_call: NA
v_call: TRBV6-2/TRBV6-3
clone_size: few
j_call: TRBJ1-1

cdr3_nt: TGTGCCAGCAGCCAAGTCGGGGGCCGCTCCTACGAGCAGTACTTC
cdr3_aa: CASSQVGGRSYEQYF
d_call: NA
v_call: TRBV3-1/TRBV3-2
clone_size: NA
j_call: TRBJ2-7

cdr3_nt: TGTGCCAGCAGCAAAACACAGGGGGCTGGGGCCAACGTCCTGACTTTC
cdr3_aa: CASSKTQGAGANVLTF
d_call: TRBD1
v_call: TRBV27
clone_size: NA
j_call: TRBJ2-6

cdr3_nt: TGTGCCAGCAGCATTGCCCTCTACAATGAGCAGTTCTTC
cdr3_aa: CASSIALYNEQFF
d_call: NA
v_call: TRBV14
clone_size: NA
j_call: TRBJ2-1

cdr3_nt: TGTGCCAGCTCAGGCGGGGGGGCCTACAATGAGCAGTTCTTC
cdr3_aa: CASSGGGAYNEQFF
d_call: TRBD2
v_call: TRBV18
clone_size: NA
j_call: TRBJ2-1

cdr3_nt: TGTGCCAGCAGCGTTGGCGAGATGGGTACGCAGTATTTT
cdr3_aa: CASSVGEMGTQYF
d_call: NA
v_call: TRBV9
clone_size: NA
j_call: TRBJ2-3

cdr3_nt: TGTGCCAGCAGCGCTAGCGGGGGGGCTTACGAGACCCAGTACTTC
cdr3_aa: CASSASGGAYETQYF
d_call: TRBD2
v_call: TRBV9
clone_size: NA
j_call: TRBJ2-5

cdr3_nt: TGTGCCAGTAGGGTGGCGGGGGCAGATACGCAGTATTTT
cdr3_aa: CASRVAGADTQYF
d_call: TRBD2
v_call: TRBV19
clone_size: NA
j_call: TRBJ2-3

cdr3_nt: TGTGCCAGCAGCCCCCCCGACGATTTAGAAAAACTGTTTTTT
cdr3_aa: CASSPPDDLEKLFF
d_call: NA
v_call: TRBV21-1
clone_size: NA
j_call: TRBJ1-4

cdr3_nt: TGTGCCAGCAGCTTAGGGCGGTCCCCTATATTAGGTGCGACGCAGTATTTT
cdr3_aa: CASSLGRSPILGATQYF
d_call: NA
v_call: TRBV7-6
clone_size: NA
j_call: TRBJ2-3

cdr3_nt: TGTGCCAGCATGCTCCGGCACCAAGAGACCCAGTACTTC
cdr3_aa: CASMLRHQETQYF
d_call: NA
v_call: TRBV12-3/TRBV12-4
clone_size: few
j_call: TRBJ2-5

cdr3_nt: TGTGCCAGCAGTTACTCGACTAGCGGGGAGGGGACCCAGTACTTC
cdr3_aa: CASSYSTSGEGTQYF
d_call: TRBD2
v_call: TRBV6-2/TRBV6-3
clone_size: NA
j_call: TRBJ2-5

cdr3_nt: TGTGCCAGCAGCTTAGGGGAGTTGGGCACAGATACGCAGTATTTT
cdr3_aa: CASSLGELGTDTQYF
d_call: NA
v_call: TRBV11-3
clone_size: few
j_call: TRBJ2-3

cdr3_nt: TGTGCCAGCAGCCAAGAAGTGGAAGAGACCCAGTACTTC
cdr3_aa: CASSQEVEETQYF
d_call: NA
v_call: TRBV14
clone_size: NA
j_call: TRBJ2-5

cdr3_nt: TGTGCCAGCAGTTACTCTCCCAGGGGGGAAGAGACCCAGTACTTC
cdr3_aa: CASSYSPRGEETQYF
d_call: NA
v_call: TRBV6-2/TRBV6-3
clone_size: NA
j_call: TRBJ2-5

cdr3_nt: TGTGCCAGCAGCTTGTACAGCTATAGCAATCAGCCCCAGCATTTT
cdr3_aa: CASSLYSYSNQPQHF
d_call: NA
v_call: TRBV5-6
clone_size: NA
j_call: TRBJ1-5

cdr3_nt: TGTGCCAGTAGTATTCCCGGGGAAGAGACCCAGTACTTC
cdr3_aa: CASSIPGEETQYF
d_call: NA
v_call: TRBV19
clone_size: NA
j_call: TRBJ2-5

cdr3_nt: TGTGCCAGCAGTCCCGGACAGCAGATTTATCAGCCCCAGCATTTT
cdr3_aa: CASSPGQQIYQPQHF
d_call: NA
v_call: TRBV3-1/TRBV3-2
clone_size: few
j_call: TRBJ1-5

cdr3_nt: TGTGCCAGCAGCTCAAGGGACAGCTATGGCTACACCTTC
cdr3_aa: CASSSRDSYGYTF
d_call: TRBD1
v_call: TRBV7-2
clone_size: NA
j_call: TRBJ1-2

cdr3_nt: TGTGCCAGCAGCTTAGGTGGGGTGGGCTACGAGCAGTACTTC
cdr3_aa: CASSLGGVGYEQYF
d_call: NA
v_call: TRBV7-6
clone_size: NA
j_call: TRBJ2-7

cdr3_nt: TGTGCCAGCAGGTCCGAGAGGGGGGACTCCTACAATGAGCAGTTCTTC
cdr3_aa: CASRSERGDSYNEQFF
d_call: NA
v_call: TRBV6-6
clone_size: NA
j_call: TRBJ2-1

cdr3_nt: TGTGCCAGCTCCCTCGGCGGGGGTAGCGGCTACACCTTC
cdr3_aa: CASSLGGGSGYTF
d_call: NA
v_call: TRBV12-3/TRBV12-4
clone_size: NA
j_call: TRBJ1-2

cdr3_nt: TGTGCCAGCAGGACTAGCAGGAGCTCCTACAATGAGCAGTTCTTC
cdr3_aa: CASRTSRSSYNEQFF
d_call: TRBD2
v_call: TRBV6-5
clone_size: few
j_call: TRBJ2-1

cdr3_nt: TGTGCCATCAAAGACCCGGACAGTACGAACACCGGGGAGCTGTTTTTT
cdr3_aa: CAIKDPDSTNTGELFF
d_call: NA
v_call: TRBV6-6
clone_size: few
j_call: TRBJ2-2

cdr3_nt: TGTGCCAGCAGTCCCTCGACAGGGGCTAGGGAGACCCAGTACTTC
cdr3_aa: CASSPSTGARETQYF
d_call: TRBD1
v_call: TRBV28
clone_size: NA
j_call: TRBJ2-5

cdr3_nt: TGTGCCACCAGTGACTCCCGACAGGGGAGTCAGCCCCAGCATTTT
cdr3_aa: CATSDSRQGSQPQHF
d_call: TRBD1
v_call: TRBV24-1
clone_size: few
j_call: TRBJ1-5

cdr3_nt: TGTGCCAGTAGTATAAGGACAGACGAAAAACTGTTTTTT
cdr3_aa: CASSIRTDEKLFF
d_call: NA
v_call: TRBV19
clone_size: NA
j_call: TRBJ1-4

cdr3_nt: TGTGCCAGCAGCACCAGAACGGGAGATGAGACCCAGTACTTC
cdr3_aa: CASSTRTGDETQYF
d_call: NA
v_call: TRBV5-4
clone_size: NA
j_call: TRBJ2-5

cdr3_nt: TGTGCCACCAGTGACCCCTCCTACGAGCAGTACTTC
cdr3_aa: CATSDPSYEQYF
d_call: NA
v_call: TRBV24-1
clone_size: NA
j_call: TRBJ2-7

cdr3_nt: TGTGCCAGCAGCTTGGAAGGGACAGGGGTCGAAAAACTGTTTTTT
cdr3_aa: CASSLEGTGVEKLFF
d_call: TRBD1
v_call: TRBV5-6
clone_size: once
j_call: TRBJ1-4

cdr3_nt: TGCGCCAGCAGCTTGGATGGCAGATCCTGGAGGGACACCATATATTTT
cdr3_aa: CASSLDGRSWRDTIYF
d_call: NA
v_call: TRBV5-1
clone_size: NA
j_call: TRBJ1-3

cdr3_nt: TGTGCCAGCAGCTTAGAAGGAGATAATTCACCCCTCCACTTT
cdr3_aa: CASSLEGDNSPLHF
d_call: NA
v_call: TRBV11-2
clone_size: large
j_call: TRBJ1-6

cdr3_nt: TGTGCCAGCAGCTTCGACAGGGGATACGAGCAGTACTTC
cdr3_aa: CASSFDRGYEQYF
d_call: TRBD1
v_call: TRBV6-6
clone_size: NA
j_call: TRBJ2-7

cdr3_nt: TGTGCCAGCAGCTTAGCACATAACTATGGCTACACCTTC
cdr3_aa: CASSLAHNYGYTF
d_call: NA
v_call: TRBV11-2
clone_size: NA
j_call: TRBJ1-2

cdr3_nt: TGTGCCAGCAGCCCTATAGCGGGAACCTACAATGAGCAGTTCTTC
cdr3_aa: CASSPIAGTYNEQFF
d_call: TRBD2
v_call: TRBV7-3
clone_size: NA
j_call: TRBJ2-1

cdr3_nt: TGCGCCAGCAGCGATCAGGGCCCCGGGAGGGCGAACACTGAAGCTTTCTTT
cdr3_aa: CASSDQGPGRANTEAFF
d_call: NA
v_call: TRBV5-1
clone_size: few
j_call: TRBJ1-1

cdr3_nt: TGCGCCTCATCTCGGACGGGAGCGGGAACACTCAACAATGAGCAGTTCTTC
cdr3_aa: CASSRTGAGTLNNEQFF
d_call: TRBD2
v_call: TRBV5-1
clone_size: NA
j_call: TRBJ2-1

cdr3_nt: TGTGCCAGCAGTTTTACGGGGGGTTCATACGAGCAGTACTTC
cdr3_aa: CASSFTGGSYEQYF
d_call: TRBD2
v_call: TRBV6-2/TRBV6-3
clone_size: NA
j_call: TRBJ2-7

cdr3_nt: TGTGCCAGCAGCTTAGGGGCAGGGGCTAGCACAGATACGCAGTATTTT
cdr3_aa: CASSLGAGASTDTQYF
d_call: NA
v_call: TRBV7-8
clone_size: once
j_call: TRBJ2-3

cdr3_nt: TGTGCCAGTAGTACCCGGGTTTTGGGGTACGGTCAGCCCCAGCATTTT
cdr3_aa: CASSTRVLGYGQPQHF
d_call: NA
v_call: TRBV19
clone_size: NA
j_call: TRBJ1-5

cdr3_nt: TGTGCCTGGAGTCGGATGGGGCCCTCTGGAAACACCATATATTTT
cdr3_aa: CAWSRMGPSGNTIYF
d_call: NA
v_call: TRBV30
clone_size: NA
j_call: TRBJ1-3

cdr3_nt: TGTGCCAGCAGCCCAGGACTAGCATCCTACGAGCAGTACTTC
cdr3_aa: CASSPGLASYEQYF
d_call: TRBD2
v_call: TRBV11-3
clone_size: NA
j_call: TRBJ2-7

cdr3_nt: TGTGCCAGCAGCCAAAAGGTCGGCGGAGTGAGTACAGATACGCAGTATTTT
cdr3_aa: CASSQKVGGVSTDTQYF
d_call: NA
v_call: TRBV4-2
clone_size: few
j_call: TRBJ2-3

cdr3_nt: TGTGCCAGCCGGGGCGAGGGCACTGAAGCTTTCTTT
cdr3_aa: CASRGEGTEAFF
d_call: NA
v_call: TRBV2
clone_size: NA
j_call: TRBJ1-1

cdr3_nt: TGTGCCAGCAGCTTCGCAGGGCGGCCCCAGCATTTT
cdr3_aa: CASSFAGRPQHF
d_call: NA
v_call: TRBV7-9
clone_size: few
j_call: TRBJ1-5

cdr3_nt: TGTGCCAGCAGTCCGTTCACCGGGGAGCTGTTTTTT
cdr3_aa: CASSPFTGELFF
d_call: NA
v_call: TRBV12-3/TRBV12-4
clone_size: NA
j_call: TRBJ2-2

cdr3_nt: TGTGCCAGCAGTCGAAGGACTGCCAACTATGGCTACACCTTC
cdr3_aa: CASSRRTANYGYTF
d_call: NA
v_call: TRBV6-5
clone_size: NA
j_call: TRBJ1-2

cdr3_nt: TGTGCCAGCAGTTACGCCAGGGCTGACAATGAGCAGTTCTTC
cdr3_aa: CASSYARADNEQFF
d_call: NA
v_call: TRBV6-5
clone_size: once
j_call: TRBJ2-1

cdr3_nt: TGTGCCAGCAGACGGAGGGACAGGGGGAAAACTAATGAAAAACTGTTTTTT
cdr3_aa: CASRRRDRGKTNEKLFF
d_call: TRBD1
v_call: TRBV14
clone_size: NA
j_call: TRBJ1-4

cdr3_nt: TGCGCCAGCAGCTTGGCCGTGGCGGGGGTAGCCTACGAGCAGTACTTC
cdr3_aa: CASSLAVAGVAYEQYF
d_call: TRBD2
v_call: TRBV5-1
clone_size: few
j_call: TRBJ2-7

cdr3_nt: TGTGCCAGCAAAGAGGAATGGGATTCACATGGCTACACCTTC
cdr3_aa: CASKEEWDSHGYTF
d_call: NA
v_call: TRBV5-6
clone_size: medium-sized
j_call: TRBJ1-2